One sample yielded the 10 T cell receptor beta chains listed below, sequenced in a study of cytomegalovirus exposure and HLA in healthy donors. The PCR employed 60 Vbeta primers together with 13 Jbeta primers. Generated by immunoSEQ multiplex PCR, the TCRdb table keeps only in-frame clones and is missing some. The profile shows more than 95,000 clones, roughly 13% of them singletons. The sample consisted of PBMCs. All receptors come from a man in his forties in good health and CMV-seropositive.

In its sample, this clone was seen a few times. CDR3 loop: CASTVSLNEKLFF. CDR3 nucleotides: TGTGCCAGCACAGTGTCCCTTAATGAAAAACTGTTTTTT. The J gene is TRBJ1-4, the V gene TRBV28, with D unclear. The CDR3 sequence is 13 residues long. The germline V and J ends were trimmed by 7 bases and 4 bases, with 10 bases remaining between them. Looked up from germline, CDR1 is MDHEN and CDR2 is SYDVKM.

The sample holds a few counts of this clone. The final CDR3 position lacks the conserved phenylalanine or tryptophan, pointing to a likely read error. No DNA is shown, since the ends of the CDR3 on it are uncertain; the CDR3 is the one TCRdb lists. V usage is TRBV2 and J usage is TRBJ2-3; the listed D gene, TRBD1, was not tested against the DNA. The germline gives CDR1 SNHLY, CDR2 FYNNEI. The CDR3 spans 11 residues, counting both ends. CDR3 region: CASRVTDTKYL.

V usage is TRBV6-1 and J usage is TRBJ1-1, with a tentative D call TRBD1 (6 bases). V was cut by 6 bases and J by 3 bases, with 11 bases left in between. The CDR3 has 13 residues. The germline V gene encodes CDR1 MNHNS and CDR2 SASEGT. The CDR3 DNA is TGTGCCAGCAGGGTACAGGGTGACACTGAAGCTTTCTTT. Translated: CASRVQGDTEAFF.

A few counts support this clone. The chain recombines TRBV6-5 with TRBJ2-1; TRBD1 might be the D (6 bases). The germline gives CDR1 MNHEY, CDR2 SVGAGI. V lost 5 bases and J lost 9, with 14 bases in between. The CDR3 length is 13 residues. CDR3 region: CASSTGQVVEQFF. In nucleotides, the CDR3 is TGTGCCAGCAGTACAGGGCAGGTCGTTGAGCAGTTCTTC.

This clone was detected only a few times. This chain connects TRBV7-9 to TRBJ1-4; D not certain. There are 15 residues in the CDR3. V was pared by 1 base and J by 4 bases, with 10 bases between. The germline gives CDR1 SEHNR, CDR2 FQNEAQ (reference sequence). The CDR3 nucleotides are TGTGCCAGCAGCTTAGAGCTTAGCCTTAATGAAAAACTGTTTTTT. It is translated as CASSLELSLNEKLFF.

A few counts support this clone. V gene TRBV25-1 combines with J gene TRBJ1-5; D remains ambiguous. Trimming removed 1 base at V and 2 bases at J, with 12 bases between. Germline lookup yields CDR1 MGHDK and CDR2 SYGVNS. CDR3 length equals 16 residues. CDR3 DNA sequence: TGTGCCAGCAGTGAATCCTTCGGGATTCGCAATCAGCCCCAGCATTTT. Encoded protein: CASSESFGIRNQPQHF.

The chain links TRBV18 to TRBJ2-1, with D possibly TRBD2 on 5 matching bases. The CDR3 totals 16 residues. Trimming took off 4 bases at V and 5 bases at J, with 18 bases between the two ends. CDR1 is KGHSH, CDR2 LQKENI, per germline. The CDR3 DNA reads TGTGCCAGCTCACGTGACCCGCCCAGCGGCAACAATGAGCAGTTCTTC. Encoded protein: CASSRDPPSGNNEQFF.

This clone was counted only a few times. CDR3 in amino acids: CASSLWENSHYGYTF. The CDR3 DNA reads TGTGCCAGCAGCTTATGGGAGAACAGCCACTATGGCTACACCTTC. This chain uses TRBV11-2 with TRBJ1-2; unclear D gene. The length of the CDR3 is 15 residues. V lost 2 bases and J lost 3, with 13 bases in between. Per germline, CDR1 SGHAT and CDR2 FQNNGV. The variable domain in full, with the rest retrieved from reference TRBV11-2 and TRBJ1-2, is EAGVAQSPRYKIIEKRQSVAFWCNPISGHATLYWYQQILGQGPKLLIQFQNNGVVDDSQLPKDRFSAERLKGVDSTLKIQPAKLEDSAVYLCASSLWENSHYGYTFGSGTRLTVV.

V is TRBV5-1 and J is TRBJ2-5, with D tentatively TRBD1 (8 bases). With 5 bases removed from V and 4 bases from J, the gap between germline ends came to 18 bases. This CDR3 is built from 15 residues. CDR1 is SGHRS, CDR2 YFSETQ, per germline. The CDR3 is CASRITGGDVETQYF. The CDR3, as DNA: TGCGCCAGCAGAATAACAGGGGGGGATGTAGAGACCCAGTACTTC.

The rearrangement uses TRBV28 and TRBJ2-3; D unclear. Trimming took 4 bases from V and 1 from J, leaving 6 bases between them. The germline CDR1 and CDR2 sequences are MDHEN and SYDVKM. The CDR3 length is 13 residues. CDR3 DNA sequence: TGTGCCAGCAGTTGGGCAGGCACAGATACGCAGTATTTT. Amino acid sequence: CASSWAGTDTQYF.